This TCR beta chain comes out of a study of naive and memory T cell subsets. Separate alpha and beta amplification began at the second PCR step. Four subsets defined by CD45RA and CD27 were sorted after CD3, CD4, CD8 and live/dead staining. General study results and limits: From naive to CM, EM and EMRA, diversity decreased and Gini increased. Possibly reflecting memory cells re-expressing CD45RA, a few larger clonotypes occurred in naive repertoires, especially CD8.

This clonotype appeared a few times. Its specificity is unknown. After removal of 3 bases from V and 5 bases from J, the junction contained 7 bases not matched to a gene. This CDR3 is 14 amino acids long. Germline CDR1 reads SQVTM; CDR2 reads ANQGSEA. The beta constant-region primer was an equimolar mix of two oligonucleotides covering TRBC1 and TRBC2. Nested alpha and beta constant-region primers with the SP2 primer drove four PCR rounds on ligated cDNA. TCRdb fed the UMI-ligation and nested PCR reads into MiXCR, producing one record per CDR3 protein. The sample has over 130,000 distinct CDR3 sequences, about 20% seen once; the top ten hold about 0.57%.

Input material: naive CD8+ T cells from blood. The receptor was derived from a human donor in good health. This chain joins TRBV29-1 and TRBJ2-1, with TRBD2 identical over 7 bases. CDR3 amino acids: CSVDPRLAHNEQFF. CDR3 DNA sequence: TGCAGCGTTGACCCGAGACTAGCACACAATGAGCAGTTCTTC.